Each of the 16 T cell receptor beta chains below was sequenced from the same sample in a study of tumor-infiltrating lymphocytes in oesophageal squamous cell carcinoma. TCRdb reprocessed the PCR reads with MiXCR, giving one entry per CDR3 protein. Of about 13,000 distinct CDR3 sequences in the sample, roughly 51% are singletons; the top ten hold 9.5% to 13%. Sequencing used blood. These receptors were taken from a female donor with esophageal squamous cell carcinoma.

Here the CDR3 reads CASSSTSGGPSNEQFF. DNA of the CDR3: TGTGCCAGCAGTTCAACTAGCGGGGGACCTAGCAATGAGCAGTTCTTC. The rearrangement uses TRBV12-3 or TRBV12-4 and TRBJ2-1; TRBD2 matches 11 bases. Losses at the gene ends were 4 bases for V and 6 bases for J; bases not matched to a gene: 8. The length of the CDR3 is 16 residues.

This clonotype is labeled as medium-sized (0.01 to 0.1%). The gene calls are TRBV11-2 and TRBJ1-1; D remains unclear. The germline CDR1 and CDR2 sequences are SGHAT and FQNNGV. V lost 0 bases to trimming and J lost 4 bases, with 9 bases between them. This CDR3 spans 14 amino acids. The CDR3 coding sequence is TGTGCCAGCAGCTTAGAGGGAGTAGGCACTGAAGCTTTCTTT. Its protein is CASSLEGVGTEAFF.

The V and J genes are TRBV7-2 and TRBJ2-3; the D gene is possibly TRBD1 (5 bases). V was clipped by 5 bases and J by 3 bases, with 6 bases between them. The germline gives CDR1 SGHTA, CDR2 FQGNSA. The length of the CDR3 is 12 residues. Written as DNA, the CDR3 is TGTGCCAGCAGCGGGGCGACAGATACGCAGTATTTT. It is translated as CASSGATDTQYF.

The gene calls are TRBV7-2 and TRBJ2-5; 7 bases line up with TRBD1. The CDR3 consists of 14 residues. With 5 bases clipped from V and 4 bases from J, the junction kept 7 bases outside the gene matches. CDR1 SGHTA and CDR2 FQGNSA come from the germline V gene. CDR3 bases: TGTGCCAGCAGCATCGAAACAGGGGTAGAGACCCAGTACTTC. Translating it yields CASSIETGVETQYF.

This clonotype was observed once. The chain links TRBV7-2 to TRBJ2-6, with D possibly matching TRBD1 (5 bases). The V end was cut by 3 bases, the J end by 1 base, with 19 bases between. Germline CDR1 reads SGHTA; CDR2 reads FQGNSA. This CDR3 has 19 amino acids. The CDR3 loop reads CASSLGRQVALSGANVLTF. CDR3 DNA: TGTGCCAGCAGCTTGGGGCGCCAGGTCGCTTTGTCTGGGGCCAACGTCCTGACTTTC.

By sample share, this clonotype is medium-sized (0.01 to 0.1%). The chain uses TRBV28 and TRBJ2-5, with TRBD2 identical over 8 bases. V shed 8 bases, J shed 5 bases, and the junction held 7 bases outside the gene matches. The CDR3 runs 13 residues. CDR1 is MDHEN, CDR2 SYDVKM, per germline. CDR3 sequence reads: CASSSGGWETQYF. CDR3 in DNA: TGTGCCAGCTCCTCGGGAGGGTGGGAGACCCAGTACTTC.

The genes are TRBV6-2 or TRBV6-3 and TRBJ1-1; D gene ambiguous. This CDR3 contains 13 residues. Deletions cut 7 bases from V and 4 bases from J, with 13 bases between. From germline, CDR1 is MNHEY and CDR2 SVGEGT. The CDR3 spells CASKDKQFTEAFF. The CDR3 nucleotides read TGTGCCAGCAAGGATAAACAGTTCACTGAAGCTTTCTTT.

The rearrangement uses TRBV6-6 and TRBJ2-3; perhaps TRBD2 as D (6 bases). The J call may be faulty, since TRBJ2-7 better matches the DNA end. Germline V lookup: CDR1 MNHNY, CDR2 SVGAGI (reference sequence). The CDR3 is 14 residues long. The CDR3 DNA sequence: TGTGCCAGCAGTTACTCCCCAGGAGGGTACGAGCAGTACTTC. The encoded protein is CASSYSPGGYEQYF.

This clonotype turned up a few times. The chain couples TRBV11-2 to TRBJ1-1; D is unresolved. The germline V gene encodes CDR1 SGHAT and CDR2 FQNNGV. This CDR3 region has 16 residues. V shed 0 bases and J shed 1 base, with 12 bases lying between them. The CDR3 coding sequence is TGTGCCAGCAGCTTAGAGAGTTACAGACGGAACACTGAAGCTTTCTTT. Protein sequence: CASSLESYRRNTEAFF.

This sequence joins TRBV7-9 and TRBJ2-3; D not resolved. CDR1 is SEHNR, CDR2 FQNEAQ, per germline (reference sequence). The CDR3 runs 13 residues. V was clipped by 1 base and J by 2 bases, with 4 bases between them. Here the CDR3 DNA reads TGTGCCAGCAGCTTAGATTACACAGATACGCAGTATTTT. It specifies CASSLDYTDTQYF. Full variable domain (remainder filled in from reference TRBV7-9 and TRBJ2-3): DTGVSQNPRHKITKRGQNVTFRCDPISEHNRLYWYRQTLGQGPEFLTYFQNEAQLEKSRLLSDRFSAERPKGSFSTLEIQRTEQGDSAMYLCASSLDYTDTQYFGPGTRLTVL.

This clonotype came up a few times. V is TRBV12-3 or TRBV12-4 and J is TRBJ1-4, with 8 bases that match TRBD1. The ends lost 5 bases at V and 8 bases at J; junction bases unmatched: 7. The CDR3 runs to 14 residues. In DNA, the CDR3 is TGTGCCAGCAGTCCAGGACAGGGTAACGAAAAACTGTTTTTT. Its translation: CASSPGQGNEKLFF.

The V call is TRBV7-4, the J call TRBJ1-2; TRBD1 agrees at 8 bases. The germline V gene encodes CDR1 SGHVT and CDR2 SQSDAQ. The trim removed 1 base at V and 4 bases at J, leaving 8 bases unmatched. The CDR3 loop spans 16 amino acids. CDR3 sequence: CASSLVRQGRLYGYTF. In DNA form, the CDR3 reads TGTGCCAGCAGCTTAGTTCGACAGGGGAGGCTCTATGGCTACACCTTC.

This clonotype was counted a few times. Since no conserved phenylalanine or tryptophan closes the CDR3, a read error is the likely cause. It is unclear where the CDR3 begins or ends on the DNA, so no DNA is shown, and the CDR3 is as TCRdb lists it. The rearrangement joins TRBV7-9 to TRBJ2-1; TRBD2 reflects the table's D call only, with no check against the DNA. Germline CDR1 and CDR2: SEHNR and FQNEAQ (reference sequence). The CDR3 numbers 17 amino acids, ends counted. CDR3 residues: CASSLAPQGLYGYTFGS.

Within the sample, this clonotype is medium-sized. The rearrangement uses TRBV11-2 and TRBJ2-7; D gene uncertain. Germline V gene lookup returns CDR1 SGHAT and CDR2 FQNNGV. V lost 1 base and J lost 1, with 8 bases in between. CDR3 size: 14 residues. CDR3 bases: TGTGCCAGCAGCTTAGGGCCAGTTTCCTACGAGCAGTACTTC. It translates to CASSLGPVSYEQYF.

In its sample, this clonotype is medium-sized. CDR3 sequence: CASSLGRGMGQGLWNEQFF. DNA for the CDR3: TGTGCCAGCAGTTTAGGTCGGGGTATGGGACAGGGCCTCTGGAATGAGCAGTTCTTC. The V call is TRBV28, the J call TRBJ2-1; 9 nucleotides match TRBD1. This CDR3 spans 19 amino acids. The V gene end was trimmed by 2 bases and the J gene end by 7 bases; junction bases not matched to a gene: 18. Germline values: CDR1 MDHEN, CDR2 SYDVKM.

This rearrangement joins TRBV7-6 to TRBJ2-3; maybe TRBD1 (5 bases). The CDR3 is 16 amino acids. CDR1 and CDR2 (germline): SGHVS, FNYEAQ. V lost 1 base and J lost 1, with 12 bases in between. CDR3 coding DNA: TGTGCCAGCAGCTTAGAGAGCAGGGTAGGCACAGATACGCAGTATTTT. Its protein is CASSLESRVGTDTQYF.